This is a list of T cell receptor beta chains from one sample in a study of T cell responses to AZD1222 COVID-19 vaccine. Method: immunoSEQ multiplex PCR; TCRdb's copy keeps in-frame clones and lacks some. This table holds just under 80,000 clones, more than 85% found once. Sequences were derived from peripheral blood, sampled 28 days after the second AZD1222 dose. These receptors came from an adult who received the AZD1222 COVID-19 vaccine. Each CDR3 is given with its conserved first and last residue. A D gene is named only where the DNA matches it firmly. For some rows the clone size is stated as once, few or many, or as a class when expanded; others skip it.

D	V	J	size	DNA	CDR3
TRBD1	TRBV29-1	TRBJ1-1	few	TGCAGCGCTCGGTTGGGACAGGGGAACGGTGAAGCTTTCTTT	CSARLGQGNGEAFF
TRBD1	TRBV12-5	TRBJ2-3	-	TGTGCTAGTGGTTTGGTACGGTCAGGGGGCGCCGCAGATACGCAGTATTTT	CASGLVRSGGAADTQYF
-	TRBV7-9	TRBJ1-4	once	TGTGCCAGCAGCGCACAACCGGGACGGCTCCCAAATGAAAAACTGTTTTTT	CASSAQPGRLPNEKLFF
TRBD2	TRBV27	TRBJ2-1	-	TGTGCCAGCAGTTTAGGGACTAGCGGGATAAATGAGCAGTTCTTC	CASSLGTSGINEQFF
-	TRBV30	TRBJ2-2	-	TGTGCCTGGACCAGTGGAGGGGCGGTGGTCGGGGAGCTGTTTTTT	CAWTSGGAVVGELFF
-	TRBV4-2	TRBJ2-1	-	TGTGCCAGCAGCCAAGCCCCCTTAGGGTTGAATGAGCAGTTCTTC	CASSQAPLGLNEQFF
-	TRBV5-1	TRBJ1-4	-	TGCGCCAGCAGCTTGGGGCCCAATTCTAATGAAAAACTGTTTTTT	CASSLGPNSNEKLFF
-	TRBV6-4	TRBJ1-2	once	TGTGCCAGCAGTGATAATGTTGGGGACTATGGCTACACCTTC	CASSDNVGDYGYTF
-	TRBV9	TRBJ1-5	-	TGTGCCAGCAGCGTAGGGGAGGGCGGGAAACAGCCCCAGCATTTT	CASSVGEGGKQPQHF
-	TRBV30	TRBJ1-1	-	TGTGCCTGGAGTGTAGGGGGGGACGCCGGGACTCGGGCTTTCTTT	CAWSVGGDAGTRAFF
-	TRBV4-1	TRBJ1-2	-	TGCGCCAGCAGCCAAGATAGGGGGGTACCTTATGGCTACACCTTC	CASSQDRGVPYGYTF
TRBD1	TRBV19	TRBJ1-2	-	TGTGCCAGCGGGACAGCCTATGGCTACACCTTC	CASGTAYGYTF
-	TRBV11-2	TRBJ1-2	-	TGTGCCAGCAGCAAAGGACCTTCCTATGGCTACACCTTC	CASSKGPSYGYTF
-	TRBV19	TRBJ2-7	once	TGTGCCAGTGGGGATCGGGCGGGTACAAGTTACGAGCAGTACTTC	CASGDRAGTSYEQYF
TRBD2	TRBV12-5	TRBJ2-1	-	TGTGCTAGTGGTTTGATTAGCGGGAGTGGTAGTGAGCAGTTCTTC	CASGLISGSGSEQFF
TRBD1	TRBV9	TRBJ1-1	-	TGTGCCAGCAGCGTAGGTGCCAGGGGACAGGAGAACACTGAAGCTTTCTTT	CASSVGARGQENTEAFF
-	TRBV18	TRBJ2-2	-	TGTGCCAGCTCACCACGAGGGACTCCCAGGGGTACCGGGGAGCTGTTTTTT	CASSPRGTPRGTGELFF
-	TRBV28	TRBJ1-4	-	TGTGCCAGCAGTTTGACGCCCTATGCAACTAATGAAAAACTGTTTTTT	CASSLTPYATNEKLFF